This T cell receptor beta chain originates from a study of blood T cells in healthy people across ages. This clonotype was seen ten or more times. Its target is unknown. CDR3 size: 14 residues. Looked up from germline, CDR1 is DFQATT and CDR2 is SNEGSKA (reference sequence). V was trimmed by 6 bases and J by 4 bases, leaving 18 bases between them. For the second PCR, which ran for roughly 7 to 11 cycles, a sample-barcoded 5' primer and a J-beta primer mix were used. TCRdb re-called the 5' RACE reads through MiXCR, storing one row per CDR3 protein. The sample shows about 650,000 distinct CDR3 sequences, over 40% of them seen only once. Study outcomes and limitations: What prevented conclusive comparison of naive and antigen-experienced cells was that PBMCs were unsorted.

The TCR comes from a woman of 80 years or more in good health. This chain links TRBV20-1 with TRBJ1-2, with a possible D match to TRBD1 (6 bases). The sample was blood. As DNA, the CDR3 is TGCAGTGCCTCGAGGGGGAAGGTTAGCTATGGCTACACCTTC. Its translation is CSASRGKVSYGYTF.